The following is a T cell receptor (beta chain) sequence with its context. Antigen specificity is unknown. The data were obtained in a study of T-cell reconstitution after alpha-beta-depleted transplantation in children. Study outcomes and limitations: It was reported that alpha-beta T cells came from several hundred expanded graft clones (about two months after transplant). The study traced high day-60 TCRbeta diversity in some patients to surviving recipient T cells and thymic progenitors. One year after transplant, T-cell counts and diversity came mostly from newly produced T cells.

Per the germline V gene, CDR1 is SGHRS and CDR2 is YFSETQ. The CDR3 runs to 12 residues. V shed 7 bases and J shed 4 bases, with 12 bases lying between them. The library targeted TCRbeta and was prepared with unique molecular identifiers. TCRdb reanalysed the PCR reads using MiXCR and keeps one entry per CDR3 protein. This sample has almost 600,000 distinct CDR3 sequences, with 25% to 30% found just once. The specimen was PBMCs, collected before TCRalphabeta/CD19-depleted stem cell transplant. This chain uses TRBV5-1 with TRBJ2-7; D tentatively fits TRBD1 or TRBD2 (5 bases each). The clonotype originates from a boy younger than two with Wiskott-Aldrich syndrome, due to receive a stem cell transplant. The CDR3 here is CASSEGQYEQYF. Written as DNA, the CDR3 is TGCGCCAGCTCCGAGGGGCAATACGAGCAGTACTTC.